These 15 T cell receptor beta chains share one sample of origin, sequenced in a study of control samples from healthy donors and cancer patients. The table came from immunoSEQ multiplex PCR; TCRdb's copy has only in-frame clones and leaves some out. The sample's table shows about 190,000 clones. What was sequenced was blood. The origin of the receptors is a woman younger than 45 in good health.

The chain carries TRBV6-2 or TRBV6-3 and TRBJ2-7; 9 nucleotides agree with TRBD1. Germline CDR1 is MNHEY and CDR2 is SVGEGT. The CDR3 length is 15 residues. Unmatched junction bases numbered 9, after V lost 6 bases and J lost 3 bases. The CDR3, as DNA: TGTGCCAGCAGCGGGGACAGGGAAGGTTTCTACGAGCAGTACTTC. It translates to CASSGDREGFYEQYF.

The genes are TRBV14 and TRBJ2-3, with TRBD1 matching 8 bases. Germline V gene data show CDR1 as SGHDN and CDR2 as FVKESK. The CDR3 extends over 15 amino acids. The V and J ends lost 6 bases and 1 base, in that order; junction bases with no gene match: 6. The chain's CDR3 is CASSGQGLGTDTQYF. In DNA, the CDR3 is TGTGCCAGCAGTGGACAGGGACTCGGCACAGATACGCAGTATTTT.

The chain has TRBV11-2 and TRBJ1-3; D is perhaps TRBD1 (6 bases). The germline V gene has CDR1 SGHAT and CDR2 FQNNGV. V was clipped by 5 bases and J by 2 bases, with 10 bases between them. The CDR3 has 14 residues. CDR3 amino acids: CASSAQGPGNTIYF. CDR3 coding DNA: TGTGCCAGCAGCGCTCAGGGGCCTGGAAACACCATATATTTT.

The chain uses TRBV10-3 and TRBJ1-1; maybe TRBD1 (5 bases). CDR1 and CDR2 from the germline V gene are ENHRY and SYGVKD. Trimming took off 6 bases at V and 1 base at J, with 18 bases between the two ends. The CDR3 consists of 16 residues. CDR3 loop: CAISFQTRDGNTEAFF. The CDR3 region has the DNA TGTGCCATCAGCTTCCAGACCAGGGACGGGAACACTGAAGCTTTCTTT.

This chain joins TRBV27 and TRBJ1-1; D may be TRBD1 (6 bases). Germline values: CDR1 MNHEY, CDR2 SMNVEV (reference sequence). The CDR3 has 11 amino acids. V shed 5 bases and J shed 9 bases, with 10 bases lying between them. The CDR3 DNA reads TGTGCCAGCAGTCAGGACAGAAAAGCTTTCTTT. It encodes CASSQDRKAFF.

V gene TRBV18 combines with J gene TRBJ1-1; D uncertain. Trimming left V 3 bases short and J 3 bases short, with 20 bases between. Germline V gene lookup returns CDR1 KGHSH and CDR2 LQKENI. This CDR3 spans 17 amino acids. The chain's CDR3 is CASSPLPKSGADTEAFF. The CDR3 coding sequence is TGTGCCAGCTCACCTCTCCCCAAATCGGGAGCGGACACTGAAGCTTTCTTT.

The gene calls are TRBV7-2 and TRBJ1-5; tentatively, D is TRBD1 (6 bases). The CDR3 covers 14 residues. The V end lost 2 bases, the J end lost 4 bases, and 9 bases lay between the germline ends. Looked up from germline, CDR1 is SGHTA and CDR2 is FQGNSA. The CDR3 spells CASSLYRANQPQHF. The CDR3 DNA reads TGTGCCAGCAGCTTATACAGGGCTAATCAGCCCCAGCATTTT. The whole variable domain, remainder taken from reference TRBV7-2 and TRBJ1-5, is GAGVSQSPSNKVTEKGKDVELRCDPISGHTALYWYRQSLGQGLEFLIYFQGNSAPDKSGLPSDRFSAERTGGSVSTLTIQRTQQEDSAVYLCASSLYRANQPQHFGDGTRLSIL.

J is TRBJ1-2 and V is TRBV7-8; D not resolved. V lost 2 bases and J lost 7, with 23 bases in between. Germline V gene lookup returns CDR1 SGHVS and CDR2 FQNEAQ. CDR3 length equals 17 residues. Written as DNA, the CDR3 is TGTGCCAGCAGCTTATACGATGGCGGGTCGAGGACGGGTGGCTACACCTTC. This gives the protein CASSLYDGGSRTGGYTF.

The chain is built from TRBV7-2 and TRBJ2-1; D is perhaps TRBD2 (6 bases). Between the trimmed V and J ends, which lost 7 bases and 4 bases, there was a span of 11 bases. Germline assignment: CDR1 SGHTA and CDR2 FQGNSA. This CDR3 is built from 13 residues. CDR3 region: CASTRGLYNEQFF. In DNA, the CDR3 is TGTGCCAGCACCAGAGGACTATACAATGAGCAGTTCTTC.

This rearrangement joins TRBV10-3 to TRBJ2-7; no firm D call. Germline assignment: CDR1 ENHRY and CDR2 SYGVKD. The CDR3 sequence is 14 residues long. With 4 bases removed from V and 1 base from J, the gap between germline ends came to 11 bases. The CDR3 is CAISGGQESYEQYF. The CDR3, as DNA: TGTGCCATCAGTGGGGGTCAAGAATCCTACGAGCAGTACTTC.

V and J are TRBV7-8 and TRBJ1-5; 9 nucleotides align to TRBD1. The J segment lost 7 bases and the V segment lost 0 bases, leaving 4 bases of the junction unmatched. Looked up from germline, CDR1 is SGHVS and CDR2 is FQNEAQ. This CDR3 has 15 amino acids. The CDR3 loop reads CASSLATGGRQPQHF. The CDR3 nucleotides read TGTGCCAGCAGCTTAGCGACAGGGGGACGGCAGCCCCAGCATTTT. The full variable domain, rest sourced from reference TRBV7-8 and TRBJ1-5, is GAGVSQSPRYKVAKRGQDVALRCDPISGHVSLFWYQQALGQGPEFLTYFQNEAQLDKSGLPSDRFFAERPEGSVSTLKIQRTQQEDSAVYLCASSLATGGRQPQHFGDGTRLSIL.

V gene TRBV20-1 combines with J gene TRBJ1-6; 7 nucleotides line up with TRBD1. J lost 9 bases, V lost 3 bases, and 5 bases had no gene match. Germline V gene lookup returns CDR1 DFQATT and CDR2 SNEGSKA (reference sequence). The CDR3 length is 13 residues. CDR3 loop: CSASPYRGSPLHF. CDR3 nucleotide sequence: TGCAGTGCTAGTCCGTACAGGGGTTCACCCCTCCACTTT.

The rearrangement links TRBV19 to TRBJ1-6; TRBD1 aligns across 8 bases. The CDR3 length is 19 residues. The V gene end was trimmed by 8 bases and the J gene end by 5 bases; junction bases not matched to a gene: 20. CDR1 and CDR2 from the germline V gene are LNHDA and SQIVND (reference sequence). For the CDR3, the DNA is TGTGCCAGTGCTAGTACCACGTCTTCAGGGGGCTATCATAATTCACCCCTCCACTTT. Its protein is CASASTTSSGGYHNSPLHF.

The rearrangement joins TRBV5-1 to TRBJ1-3, with 7 bases matching TRBD1. This CDR3 has 17 residues. Germline CDR1 is SGHRS and CDR2 is YFSETQ. Trimming removed 0 bases from V and 0 bases from J; junction bases left unmatched: 6. The CDR3 loop reads CASSLAAGGFSGNTIYF. For the CDR3, the DNA is TGCGCCAGCAGCTTGGCGGCAGGGGGTTTCTCTGGAAACACCATATATTTT. The full variable domain, completed using reference TRBV5-1 and TRBJ1-3, is KAGVTQTPRYLIKTRGQQVTLSCSPISGHRSVSWYQQTPGQGLQFLFEYFSETQRNKGNFPGRFSGRQFSNSRSEMNVSTLELGDSALYLCASSLAAGGFSGNTIYFGEGSWLTVV.

J is TRBJ1-1 and V is TRBV28, with D possibly being TRBD1 (6 bases). Per the germline V gene, CDR1 is MDHEN and CDR2 is SYDVKM. The CDR3 runs to 15 residues. V dropped 5 bases and J dropped 2 bases, with 15 bases sitting between them. The CDR3 DNA is TGTGCCAGCAGTCTCTTTAGGGGGGGAAACACTGAAGCTTTCTTT. This encodes CASSLFRGGNTEAFF.